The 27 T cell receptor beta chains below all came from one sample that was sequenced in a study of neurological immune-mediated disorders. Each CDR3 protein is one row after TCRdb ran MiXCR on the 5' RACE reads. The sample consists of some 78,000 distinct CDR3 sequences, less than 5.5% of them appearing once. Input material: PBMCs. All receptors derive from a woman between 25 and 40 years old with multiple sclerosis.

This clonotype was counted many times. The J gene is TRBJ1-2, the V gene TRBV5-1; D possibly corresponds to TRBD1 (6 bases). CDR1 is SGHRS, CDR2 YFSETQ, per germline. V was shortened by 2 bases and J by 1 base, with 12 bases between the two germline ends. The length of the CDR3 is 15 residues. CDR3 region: CASSFRDNVNYGYTF. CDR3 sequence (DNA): TGCGCCAGCAGCTTTAGGGACAACGTTAACTATGGCTACACCTTC.

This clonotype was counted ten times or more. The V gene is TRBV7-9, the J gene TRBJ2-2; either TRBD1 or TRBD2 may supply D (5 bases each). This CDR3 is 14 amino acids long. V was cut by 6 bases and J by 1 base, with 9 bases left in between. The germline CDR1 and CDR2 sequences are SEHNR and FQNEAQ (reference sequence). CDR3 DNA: TGTGCCAGCAGGACGGGGCGGAACACCGGGGAGCTGTTTTTT. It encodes CASRTGRNTGELFF.

The CDR3 loop is CASSEAGQGHIYEQYF. The CDR3 region has the DNA TGTGCCAGCAGTGAAGCGGGGCAGGGACACATTTACGAGCAGTACTTC. V and J are TRBV6-1 and TRBJ2-7; tentatively, D is TRBD1 (6 bases). V was cut by 0 bases and J by 4 bases, with 16 bases left in between. CDR3 length: 16 residues. Germline V gene sequence: CDR1 MNHNS, CDR2 SASEGT.

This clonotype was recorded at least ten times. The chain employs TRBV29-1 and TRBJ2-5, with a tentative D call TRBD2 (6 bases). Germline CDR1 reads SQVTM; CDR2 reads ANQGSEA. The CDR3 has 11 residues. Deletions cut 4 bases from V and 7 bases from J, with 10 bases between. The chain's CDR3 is CSVARGSTQYF. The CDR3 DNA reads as TGCAGCGTTGCCCGGGGGTCGACCCAGTACTTC.

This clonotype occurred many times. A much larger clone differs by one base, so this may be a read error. The CDR3 nucleotides are TGCAGTGCTAGCCGCTTTGGGAAGGGGGACTATGGCTACACCTTC. Encoded protein: CSASRFGKGDYGYTF. The V call is TRBV20-1, the J call TRBJ1-2; tentatively, D is TRBD1 (6 bases). From germline, CDR1 is DFQATT and CDR2 SNEGSKA (reference sequence). V was clipped by 3 bases and J by 3 bases, with 17 bases between them. This CDR3 contains 15 residues.

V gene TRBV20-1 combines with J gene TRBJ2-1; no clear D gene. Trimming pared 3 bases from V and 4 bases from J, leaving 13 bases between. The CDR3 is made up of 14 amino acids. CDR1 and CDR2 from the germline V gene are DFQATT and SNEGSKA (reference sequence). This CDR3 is CSASRPNGYNEQFF. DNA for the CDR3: TGCAGTGCTAGCCGGCCGAACGGTTACAATGAGCAGTTCTTC.

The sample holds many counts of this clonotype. The CDR3 region is CASSLRGQGQGNNEQFF. In DNA form, the CDR3 reads TGCGCCAGCAGCTTAAGGGGCCAGGGGCAGGGAAACAATGAGCAGTTCTTC. The J gene is TRBJ2-1, the V gene TRBV5-1; perhaps TRBD1 as D (6 bases). CDR3 length equals 17 residues. Germline assignment: CDR1 SGHRS and CDR2 YFSETQ. The V and J ends lost 2 bases and 5 bases respectively, with 20 bases between them. The whole variable domain, filled in from reference TRBV5-1 and TRBJ2-1, reads KAGVTQTPRYLIKTRGQQVTLSCSPISGHRSVSWYQQTPGQGLQFLFEYFSETQRNKGNFPGRFSGRQFSNSRSEMNVSTLELGDSALYLCASSLRGQGQGNNEQFFGPGTRLTVL.

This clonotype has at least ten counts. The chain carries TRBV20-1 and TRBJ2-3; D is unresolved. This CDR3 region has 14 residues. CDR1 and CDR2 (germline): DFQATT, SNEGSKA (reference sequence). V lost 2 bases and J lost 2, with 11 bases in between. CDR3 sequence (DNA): TGCAGTGCTAGACGCGTCAGCCACACAGATACGCAGTATTTT. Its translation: CSARRVSHTDTQYF.

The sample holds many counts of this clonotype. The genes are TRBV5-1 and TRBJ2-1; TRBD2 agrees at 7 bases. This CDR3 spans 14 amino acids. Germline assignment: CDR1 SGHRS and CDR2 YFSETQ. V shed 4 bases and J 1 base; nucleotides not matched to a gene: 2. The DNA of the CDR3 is TGCGCCAGCAGCCCCGGGGGGTCCTACAATGAGCAGTTCTTC. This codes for CASSPGGSYNEQFF.

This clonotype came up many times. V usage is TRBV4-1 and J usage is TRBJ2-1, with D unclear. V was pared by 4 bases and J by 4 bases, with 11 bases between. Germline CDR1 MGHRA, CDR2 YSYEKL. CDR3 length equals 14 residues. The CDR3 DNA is TGCGCCAGCAGCCCTGGACGGATGTACAATGAGCAGTTCTTC. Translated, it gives CASSPGRMYNEQFF.

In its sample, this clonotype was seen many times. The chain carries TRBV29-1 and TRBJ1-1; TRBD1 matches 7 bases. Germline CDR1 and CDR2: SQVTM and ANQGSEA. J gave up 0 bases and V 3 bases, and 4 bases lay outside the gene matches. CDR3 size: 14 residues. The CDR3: CSVDHRGLNTEAFF. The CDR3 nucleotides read TGCAGCGTTGACCACAGGGGACTGAACACTGAAGCTTTCTTT.

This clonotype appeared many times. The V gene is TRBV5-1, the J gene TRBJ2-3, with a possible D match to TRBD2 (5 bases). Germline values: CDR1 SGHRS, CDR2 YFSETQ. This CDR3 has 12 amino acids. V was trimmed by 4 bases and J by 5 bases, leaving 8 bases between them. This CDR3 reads CASSDTRDTQYF. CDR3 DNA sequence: TGCGCCAGCAGCGACACTAGAGATACGCAGTATTTT.

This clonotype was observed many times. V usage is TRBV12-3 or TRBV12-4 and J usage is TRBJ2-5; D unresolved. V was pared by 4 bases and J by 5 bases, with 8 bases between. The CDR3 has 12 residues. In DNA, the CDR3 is TGTGCCAGCAGTTATTCTCGGGAGACCCAGTACTTC. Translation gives CASSYSRETQYF.

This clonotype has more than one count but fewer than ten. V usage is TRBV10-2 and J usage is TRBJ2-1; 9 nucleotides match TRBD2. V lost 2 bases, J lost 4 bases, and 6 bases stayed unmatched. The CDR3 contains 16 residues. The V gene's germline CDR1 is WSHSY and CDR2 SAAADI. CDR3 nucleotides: TGCGCCAGCAGTGAGAGTCTAGCGGGGATGTACAATGAGCAGTTCTTC. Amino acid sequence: CASSESLAGMYNEQFF.

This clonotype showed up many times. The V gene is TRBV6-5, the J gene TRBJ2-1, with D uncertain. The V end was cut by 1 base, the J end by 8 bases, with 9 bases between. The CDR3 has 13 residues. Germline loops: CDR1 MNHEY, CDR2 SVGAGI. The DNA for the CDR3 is TGTGCCAGCAGTTACTACCCTGTCGATGAGCAGTTCTTC. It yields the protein CASSYYPVDEQFF.

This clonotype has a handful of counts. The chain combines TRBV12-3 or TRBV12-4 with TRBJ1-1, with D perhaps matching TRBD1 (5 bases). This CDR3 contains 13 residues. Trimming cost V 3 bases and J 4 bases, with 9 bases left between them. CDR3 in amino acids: CASSFPGSTEAFF. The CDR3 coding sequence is TGTGCCAGCAGTTTTCCAGGGAGCACTGAAGCTTTCTTT.

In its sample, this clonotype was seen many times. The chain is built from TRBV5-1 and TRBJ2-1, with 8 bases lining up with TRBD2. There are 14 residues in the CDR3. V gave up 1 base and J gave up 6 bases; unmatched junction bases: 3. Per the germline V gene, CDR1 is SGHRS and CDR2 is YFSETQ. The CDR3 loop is CASSLLAGPNEQFF. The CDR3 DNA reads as TGCGCCAGCAGCTTGTTAGCGGGGCCCAATGAGCAGTTCTTC.

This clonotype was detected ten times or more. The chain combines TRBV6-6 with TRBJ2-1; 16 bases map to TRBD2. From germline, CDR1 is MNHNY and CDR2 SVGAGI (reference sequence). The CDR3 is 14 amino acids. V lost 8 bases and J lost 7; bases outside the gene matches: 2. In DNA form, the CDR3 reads TGTGCCAGCGGGACTAGCGGGGGGGGGAATGAGCAGTTCTTC. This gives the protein CASGTSGGGNEQFF.

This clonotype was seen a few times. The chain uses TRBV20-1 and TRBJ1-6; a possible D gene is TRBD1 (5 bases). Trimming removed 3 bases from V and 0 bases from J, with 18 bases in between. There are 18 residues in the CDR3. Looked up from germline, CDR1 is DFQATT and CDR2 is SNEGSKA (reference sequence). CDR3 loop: CSARGVYKRGSYNSPLHF. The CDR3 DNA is TGCAGTGCTAGGGGGGTTTATAAAAGGGGCTCCTATAATTCACCCCTCCACTTT.

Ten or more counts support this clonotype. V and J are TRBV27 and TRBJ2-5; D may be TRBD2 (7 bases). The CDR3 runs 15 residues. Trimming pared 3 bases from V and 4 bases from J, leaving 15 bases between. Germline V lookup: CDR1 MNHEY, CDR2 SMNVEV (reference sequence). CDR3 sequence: CASSLAGAHGETQYF. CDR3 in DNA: TGTGCCAGCAGTTTGGCGGGGGCCCACGGAGAGACCCAGTACTTC.

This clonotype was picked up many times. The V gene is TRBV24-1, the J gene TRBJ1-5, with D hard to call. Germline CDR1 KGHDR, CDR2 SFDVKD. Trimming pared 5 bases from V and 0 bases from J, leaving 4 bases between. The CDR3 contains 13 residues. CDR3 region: CATSGGSNQPQHF. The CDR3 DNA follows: TGTGCCACCAGTGGGGGTAGCAATCAGCCCCAGCATTTT.

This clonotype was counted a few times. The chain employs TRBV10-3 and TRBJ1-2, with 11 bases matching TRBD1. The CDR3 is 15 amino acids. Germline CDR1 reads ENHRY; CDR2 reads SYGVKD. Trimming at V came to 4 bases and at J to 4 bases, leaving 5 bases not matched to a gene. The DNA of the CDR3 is TGTGCCATCAGTGTCGGACAGGGGGCCCTCTATGGCTACACCTTC. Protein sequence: CAISVGQGALYGYTF.

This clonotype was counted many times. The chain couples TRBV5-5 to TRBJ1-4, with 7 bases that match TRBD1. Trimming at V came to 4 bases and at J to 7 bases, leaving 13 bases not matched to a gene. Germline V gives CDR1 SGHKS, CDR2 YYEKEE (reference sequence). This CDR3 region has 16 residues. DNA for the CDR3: TGTGCCAGCAGCCTGGGCACGACAGGGTTGAGTGAAAAACTGTTTTTT. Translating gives CASSLGTTGLSEKLFF.

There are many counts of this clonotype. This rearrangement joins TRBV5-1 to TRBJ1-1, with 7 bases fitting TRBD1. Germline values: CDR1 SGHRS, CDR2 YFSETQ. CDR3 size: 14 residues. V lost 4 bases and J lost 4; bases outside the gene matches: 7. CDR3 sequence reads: CASSDRQGPTEAFF. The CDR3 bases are TGCGCCAGCAGCGACAGACAGGGTCCCACTGAAGCTTTCTTT.

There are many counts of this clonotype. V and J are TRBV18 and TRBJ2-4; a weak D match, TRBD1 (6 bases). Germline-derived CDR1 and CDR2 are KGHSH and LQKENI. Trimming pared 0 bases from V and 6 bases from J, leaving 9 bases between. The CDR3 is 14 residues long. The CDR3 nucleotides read TGTGCCAGCTCACCACCGGACAGAACAAACATTCAGTACTTC. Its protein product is CASSPPDRTNIQYF.

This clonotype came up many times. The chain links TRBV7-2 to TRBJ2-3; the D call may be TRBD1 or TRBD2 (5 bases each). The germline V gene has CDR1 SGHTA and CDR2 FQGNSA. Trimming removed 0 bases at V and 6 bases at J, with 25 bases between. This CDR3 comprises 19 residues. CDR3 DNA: TGTGCCAGCAGCTTAGCTTGGGGGTTGATGTCGCCGATTAGTGATACGCAGTATTTT. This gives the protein CASSLAWGLMSPISDTQYF.

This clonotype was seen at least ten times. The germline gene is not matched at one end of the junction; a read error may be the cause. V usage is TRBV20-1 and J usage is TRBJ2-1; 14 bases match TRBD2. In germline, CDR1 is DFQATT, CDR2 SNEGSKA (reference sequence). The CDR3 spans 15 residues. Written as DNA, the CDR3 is TGCAGTGCGAGAGGGGGGACTAGCGGGAGAAATGAGCAGTTCTTC. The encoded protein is CSARGGTSGRNEQFF.